This TCR beta chain was sequenced in a study of blood T cell repertoires in COVID-19 (dated by TCRdb to 2020 to 2021). With regard to the full study: The collaborator samples originated in the United States, Italy and Spain and spanned the acute and convalescent phases of COVID-19. The prospective study material was composed of cDNA or gDNA derived from T cells, B-cell-depleted T cells, or PBMCs. The dataset comprised deeply sampled blood TCRbeta repertoires from subjects exposed to, actively infected with, or recovered from COVID-19. The repertoires were released in a freely available public database meant as a resource for research on the immune response to SARS-CoV-2. Samples came from the ongoing ImmuneRACE study (first 160 participants) plus 1,254 subjects from 6 global collaborators. A de-identified subject ID, COVID-19 status, age in years and sex were almost always included in the sample metadata. Where available, HLA class I and class II types were taken from metadata supplied by the sample provider and were not determined by assay-based typing.

On this clone: Its antigen remains undetermined. The record has no base qualities; no much larger clone is one base away.

The immunoSEQ Assay, a bias-controlled multiplex PCR, was used to amplify TCRbeta CDR3 regions from genomic DNA. Under the source paper's analysis protocol: Nucleated cell counts per sample were estimated from amplification of reference gene primers within the assay. To quantify the absolute abundance of each unique TCRbeta CDR3 rearrangement, sequence reads were collapsed and filtered. For each sample, productive Simpson clonality was calculated as the square root of Simpson's diversity index across productive rearrangements. TCRdb carries this immuneACCESS record with in-frame sequences only. Its versions omit some clonotypes, under half of them owing to an unresolved V gene in the studies checked, with the rest unexplained. For V, J and clone size, that table is used; D and trimming come from the DNA. Counted in this sample were 200,000 or so clones; approximately 89% of them appeared once. The ten biggest clones cover about 4% of the sample.

In the prospective study, participants were roughly 18 to 95 years old, resided in 24 geographic areas of the United States, and were enrolled through a virtual design. In the prospective study, participants were assigned to cohorts based on the clinical history participants reported in a screening survey and a study questionnaire. Exposed participants were defined as having been in contact with someone with a PCR-confirmed or clinician-diagnosed COVID-19 case within 2 weeks of study entry. In the prospective study, mobile phlebotomists collected whole blood, serum and a nasopharyngeal or oropharyngeal swab from each participant. Additional blood draws and questionnaires over an approximately 2-month period could optionally be provided by prospective study participants. Prospective study blood samples were shipped either frozen or at room temperature before DNA extraction. The study at large found these results: The quantity of clinical and demographic metadata differed by source and by participant and was supplied without curation.

The material sequenced was PBMCs or T cells enriched from blood (not recorded which). The TCR originated in a woman in her 30s who had been exposed to COVID-19.

The CDR3 is CASRRLAANTGELFF. Read as DNA, the sequence is TGTGCCAGCAGGAGACTAGCGGCGAACACCGGGGAGCTGTTTTTT. Recombination linked TRBV7-9 to TRBJ2-2; TRBD2 fits 9 bases in the junction. Per the germline V gene (reference sequence), SEHNR is the CDR1 and FQNEAQ is the CDR2. Trimmed from V: 6 bases; trimmed from J: 0 bases; junction bases lacking a gene match: 2. From cysteine to phenylalanine, the CDR3 is 15 amino acids long. Kept here is only the CDR3 DNA, which spans 45 bases and is read in frame from base 1.